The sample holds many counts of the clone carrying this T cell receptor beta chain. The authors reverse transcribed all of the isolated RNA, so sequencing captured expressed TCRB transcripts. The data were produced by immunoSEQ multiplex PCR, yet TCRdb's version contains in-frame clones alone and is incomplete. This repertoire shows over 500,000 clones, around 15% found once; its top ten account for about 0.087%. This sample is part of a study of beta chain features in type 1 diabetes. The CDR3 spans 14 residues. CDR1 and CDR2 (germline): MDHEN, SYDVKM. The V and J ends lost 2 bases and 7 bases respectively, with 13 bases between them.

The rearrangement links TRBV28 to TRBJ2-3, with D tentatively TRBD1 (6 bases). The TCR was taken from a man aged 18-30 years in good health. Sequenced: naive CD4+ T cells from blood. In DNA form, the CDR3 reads TGTGCCAGCAGTTTAGGGGGCTTTCGGAATACGCAGTATTTT. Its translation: CASSLGGFRNTQYF.